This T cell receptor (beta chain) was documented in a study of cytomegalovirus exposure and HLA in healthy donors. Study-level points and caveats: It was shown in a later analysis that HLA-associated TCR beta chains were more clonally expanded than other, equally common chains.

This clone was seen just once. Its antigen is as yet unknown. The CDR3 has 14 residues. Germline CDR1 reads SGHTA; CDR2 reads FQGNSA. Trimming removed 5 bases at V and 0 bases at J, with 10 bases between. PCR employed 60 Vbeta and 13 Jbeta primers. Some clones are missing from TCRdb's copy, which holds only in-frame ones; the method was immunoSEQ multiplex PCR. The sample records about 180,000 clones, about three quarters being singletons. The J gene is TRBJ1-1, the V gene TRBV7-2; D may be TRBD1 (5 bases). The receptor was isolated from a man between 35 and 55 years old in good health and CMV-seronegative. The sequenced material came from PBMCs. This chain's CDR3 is CASSQDSLNTEAFF. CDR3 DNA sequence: TGTGCCAGCAGCCAAGACAGTCTGAACACTGAAGCTTTCTTT.